The TCR beta chain under discussion was sequenced for a study of prognosis after radiotherapy for stage I lung cancer. Germline CDR1 reads MNHNS; CDR2 reads SASEGT. CDR3 length: 14 residues. This clonotype has only one observation. At one end the junction does not follow the germline gene, possibly because of a read error. Multiplex PCR, run in two rounds, amplified TCR beta CDR3 from genomic DNA. It was primers specific to each TRBV and TRBJ gene that first-round PCR used. TCRdb recomputed calls from the multiplex PCR reads with MiXCR, one row per CDR3 protein. The table records approximately 20,000 distinct CDR3 sequences, around two fifths of them present only once.

V is TRBV6-1 and J is TRBJ2-7; 7 bases line up with TRBD1. The input for sequencing was PBMCs, taken before or after stereotactic body radiation therapy (not recorded which). This TCR was recovered from a donor at least 50 years old with non-small cell lung cancer. Written as DNA, the CDR3 is TGTGCCAGCATTGGGACAGTAGAATCCTACGAGCAGTACTTT. This encodes CASIGTVESYEQYF.